Below, 8 T cell receptor beta chains from the same sample are listed, as sequenced in a study of shared clonotypes between healthy human individuals. The table came from immunoSEQ multiplex PCR; TCRdb's copy has only in-frame clones and leaves some out. The data contain over 950,000 clones, 70% to 80% of them seen just once; the ten biggest clones take up 0.89%. The specimen was memory CD4+ T cells from PBMCs. The subset: CD45RA-negative fraction. The origin of the receptors is a man aged 18 to 29 in good health. Some clones in this sample may be carry-over from other donors' samples.

As regards this clone: The sample holds other DNA sequences that translate to the same CDR3. This chain connects TRBV18 to TRBJ2-5, with D possibly being TRBD2 (5 bases). Germline V gives CDR1 KGHSH, CDR2 LQKENI. V was pared by 3 bases and J by 4 bases, with 9 bases between. The CDR3 runs to 13 residues. CDR3 sequence (DNA): TGTGCCAGCTCACCGGGAGTAAGAGAGACCCAGTACTTC. It encodes CASSPGVRETQYF.

This chain links TRBV9 with TRBJ1-2; possible D gene TRBD1, 5 bases. The CDR3 contains 15 residues. Trimming shortened V by 6 bases and J by 2 bases, and 17 bases separated the two germline ends. Germline V gene lookup returns CDR1 SGDLS and CDR2 YYNGEE. CDR3 in DNA: TGTGCCAGCAAAGGCATGGGCAGGGAAAACTATGGCTACACCTTC. It specifies CASKGMGRENYGYTF.

The chain has TRBV7-9 and TRBJ2-1; 9 bases map to TRBD2. Trimming at V came to 5 bases and at J to 5 bases, leaving 7 bases not matched to a gene. This CDR3 region has 15 residues. Germline CDR1 and CDR2: SEHNR and FQNEAQ (reference sequence). The CDR3 bases are TGTGCCAGCAGCGCCCCCGGGACTAGCAACAATGAGCAGTTCTTC. It codes for CASSAPGTSNNEQFF. Full variable domain (rest looked up from reference TRBV7-9 and TRBJ2-1): DTGVSQNPRHKITKRGQNVTFRCDPISEHNRLYWYRQTLGQGPEFLTYFQNEAQLEKSRLLSDRFSAERPKGSFSTLEIQRTEQGDSAMYLCASSAPGTSNNEQFFGPGTRLTVL.

The V gene is TRBV11-2, the J gene TRBJ2-7, with D maybe TRBD2 (6 bases). This CDR3 has 14 amino acids. V was cut by 1 base and J by 3 bases, with 10 bases left in between. The germline gives CDR1 SGHAT, CDR2 FQNNGV. CDR3 in DNA: TGTGCCAGCAGCTTAGCGGTGGGAGGCTACGAGCAGTACTTC. Protein sequence: CASSLAVGGYEQYF.

V gene TRBV28 combines with J gene TRBJ1-5, with 8 nucleotides matching TRBD1. This CDR3 has 12 amino acids. The germline V gene encodes CDR1 MDHEN and CDR2 SYDVKM. V gave up 8 bases and J gave up 7 bases; unmatched junction bases: 4. This chain's CDR3 is CASGQGYQPQHF. For the CDR3, the DNA is TGTGCCAGCGGACAGGGATACCAGCCCCAGCATTTT.

This chain uses TRBV7-3 with TRBJ2-3; D unresolved. The germline V gene encodes CDR1 SGHTA and CDR2 FQGTGA. With 2 bases removed from V and 6 bases from J, the gap between germline ends came to 9 bases. The CDR3 has 13 amino acids. CDR3 DNA: TGTGCCAGCAGCTTAGGGTCGATGGATACGCAGTATTTT. Protein sequence: CASSLGSMDTQYF. Supplemented by reference TRBV7-3 and TRBJ2-3, the full variable domain reads GAGVSQTPSNKVTEKGKYVELRCDPISGHTALYWYRQSLGQGPEFLIYFQGTGAADDSGLPNDRFFAVRPEGSVSTLKIQRTERGDSAVYLCASSLGSMDTQYFGPGTRLTVL.

The chain couples TRBV30 to TRBJ1-2; possible D gene TRBD1, 6 bases. Germline CDR1 GTSNPN, CDR2 SVGIG (reference sequence). Trimming took 2 bases from V and 4 from J, leaving 17 bases between them. CDR3 length: 15 residues. DNA for the CDR3: TGTGCCTGGAGTCCCCCGCTAAGGACAGCCTATGGCTACACCTTC. Its protein is CAWSPPLRTAYGYTF. The full variable domain, completed using reference TRBV30 and TRBJ1-2, is SQTIHQWPATLVQPVGSPLSLECTVEGTSNPNLYWYRQAAGRGLQLLFYSVGIGQISSEVPQNLSASRPQDRQFILSSKKLLLSDSGFYLCAWSPPLRTAYGYTFGSGTRLTVV.

This chain joins TRBV29-1 and TRBJ2-7, with TRBD2 identical over 11 bases. The trim removed 5 bases at V and 6 bases at J, leaving 12 bases unmatched. The CDR3 spans 15 residues. In germline, CDR1 is SQVTM, CDR2 ANQGSEA. The CDR3 region is CSVLDPTSGIGEQYF. Written as DNA, the CDR3 is TGCAGCGTTCTTGACCCGACTAGCGGGATTGGCGAGCAGTACTTC.